One and the same sample provided the 14 T cell receptor beta chains below, sequenced in a study of blood T cell repertoires in COVID-19. Assay used: immunoSEQ multiplex PCR; TCRdb lists only in-frame clones, some missing. Among a few hundred thousand clones listed, around 81% were seen once. Sequences were obtained from peripheral blood. The receptors stem from a woman aged 70-85 years with acute or convalescent COVID-19.

The chain recombines TRBV4-2 with TRBJ2-7, with a possible D match to TRBD2 (6 bases). V was shortened by 0 bases and J by 0 bases, with 9 bases between the two germline ends. The germline CDR1 and CDR2 sequences are LGHNA and YNFKEQ. This CDR3 region has 15 residues. CDR3 residues: CASSQDWGGSYEQYV. CDR3 nucleotide sequence: TGTGCCAGCAGCCAAGATTGGGGAGGCTCCTACGAGCAGTACGTC.

This chain uses TRBV10-1 with TRBJ2-3; the match to TRBD2 covers 8 bases. Germline V gene data show CDR1 as WNHNN and CDR2 as SYGVQD (reference sequence). V lost 6 bases to trimming and J lost 2 bases; unmatched junction nucleotides: 16. The CDR3 runs to 18 residues. Here the CDR3 reads CASRVSLRRGDTTDTQYF. Here the CDR3 DNA reads TGCGCCAGCAGAGTTAGCCTGAGGCGGGGGGATACCACAGATACGCAGTATTTT.

This clone has just a few counts. This chain joins TRBV24-1 and TRBJ2-2, with 8 bases fitting TRBD2. V shed 7 bases and J 0 bases; nucleotides not matched to a gene: 6. This CDR3 spans 16 amino acids. Germline loops: CDR1 KGHDR, CDR2 SFDVKD. The DNA for the CDR3 is TGTGCCACCAGCCCAGCGGGGGCGACGAACACCGGGGAGCTGTTTTTT. Its protein product is CATSPAGATNTGELFF.

The V gene is TRBV30, the J gene TRBJ1-6; no firm D call. CDR3 length: 15 residues. Germline CDR1 reads GTSNPN; CDR2 reads SVGIG (reference sequence). Trimming removed 3 bases at V and 5 bases at J, with 14 bases between. CDR3 sequence reads: CAWSALSGDNSPLHF. Here the CDR3 DNA reads TGTGCCTGGAGCGCCCTCTCCGGGGATAATTCACCCCTCCACTTT.

The chain is built from TRBV30 and TRBJ1-4, with TRBD1 as a possible D gene (5 bases). V gave up 8 bases and J gave up 5 bases, with 9 bases separating them. CDR3 length: 11 residues. The germline V gene encodes CDR1 GTSNPN and CDR2 SVGIG (reference sequence). CDR3 coding DNA: TGTGCCAGGGGTAGAAATGAAAAACTGTTTTTT. Its protein product is CARGRNEKLFF.

The chain has TRBV24-1 and TRBJ1-2; no clear D. The CDR3 consists of 13 residues. V was clipped by 0 bases and J by 5 bases, with 6 bases between them. Per germline, CDR1 KGHDR and CDR2 SFDVKD. CDR3 sequence: CATSDLNSYGYTF. CDR3 in DNA: TGTGCCACCAGTGATTTGAACAGTTATGGCTACACCTTC.

The V call is TRBV24-1, the J call TRBJ1-2, with D hard to call. The ends were cut back, 4 bases at V and 7 bases at J, with 15 bases in the middle. Looked up from germline, CDR1 is KGHDR and CDR2 is SFDVKD. The CDR3 covers 14 residues. The CDR3 region is CATSETGELGGYTF. CDR3 DNA sequence: TGTGCCACCAGTGAAACGGGAGAGTTAGGTGGCTACACCTTC.

The chain recombines TRBV19 with TRBJ1-5; D perhaps matches TRBD1 (5 bases). V lost 3 bases, J lost 4 bases, and 13 bases lay in between. Per germline, CDR1 LNHDA and CDR2 SQIVND (reference sequence). This CDR3 region has 15 residues. In nucleotides, the CDR3 is TGTGCCAGTAGTATTGGAGACAGCTATAATCAGCCCCAGCATTTT. It is translated as CASSIGDSYNQPQHF.

The chain links TRBV12-3 or TRBV12-4 to TRBJ2-7; a possible D gene is TRBD1 (6 bases). The CDR3 has 11 amino acids. The V end lost 4 bases, the J end lost 5 bases, and 6 bases lay between the germline ends. The CDR3: CASSYRDEQYF. CDR3 nucleotides: TGTGCCAGCAGTTACAGGGACGAGCAGTACTTC.

The CDR3 coding sequence is TGTGCCAGCAGCTTAGGACTGGACACTGAAGCTTTCTTT. It encodes CASSLGLDTEAFF. This chain connects TRBV11-2 to TRBJ1-1, with D unresolved. Trimming stripped 1 base from V and 3 bases from J, with 6 bases between. The CDR3 has 13 amino acids. Per the germline V gene, CDR1 is SGHAT and CDR2 is FQNNGV.

V and J are TRBV3-1 (or the pseudogene TRBV3-2) and TRBJ2-1; 11 bases agree with TRBD2. The J segment lost 4 bases and the V segment lost 6 bases, leaving 5 bases of the junction unmatched. The CDR3 has 15 residues. CDR1 and CDR2 (germline): LGHDT, YNNKEL (reference sequence). CDR3 sequence: CASSASGGIYNEQFF. In nucleotides, the CDR3 is TGTGCCAGCAGTGCTAGCGGGGGGATATACAATGAGCAGTTCTTC.

The V gene is TRBV6-1, the J gene TRBJ2-5; D ambiguous. Trimming pared 2 bases from V and 5 bases from J, leaving 6 bases between. CDR3 length: 12 residues. Germline-derived CDR1 and CDR2 are MNHNS and SASEGT. The CDR3 DNA sequence: TGTGCCAGCAGTGAATTAATGGAGACCCAGTACTTC. Protein: CASSELMETQYF.

In its sample, this clone was seen many times. The chain combines TRBV30 with TRBJ1-5; TRBD1 aligns across 9 bases. Germline V gene data show CDR1 as GTSNPN and CDR2 as SVGIG (reference sequence). CDR3 length: 13 residues. J was trimmed by 4 bases and V by 6 bases; bases with no gene match: 4. The chain's CDR3 is CACSDRGNQPQHF. In DNA, the CDR3 is TGTGCCTGCTCCGACAGGGGGAATCAGCCCCAGCATTTT. The whole variable domain, filled in from reference TRBV30 and TRBJ1-5, reads SQTIHQWPATLVQPVGSPLSLECTVEGTSNPNLYWYRQAAGRGLQLLFYSVGIGQISSEVPQNLSASRPQDRQFILSSKKLLLSDSGFYLCACSDRGNQPQHFGDGTRLSIL.

The chain recombines TRBV2 with TRBJ2-3; TRBD2 matches 9 bases. The length of the CDR3 is 16 residues. V dropped 2 bases and J dropped 4; count of bases not matched to a gene: 7. Per germline, CDR1 SNHLY and CDR2 FYNNEI. The CDR3 is CASSEIRPSGADTQYF. The CDR3 nucleotides read TGTGCCAGCAGTGAAATCCGGCCTAGCGGGGCAGATACGCAGTATTTT. Together with reference TRBV2 and TRBJ2-3, the CDR3 gives the full variable domain: EPEVTQTPSHQVTQMGQEVILRCVPISNHLYFYWYRQILGQKVEFLVSFYNNEISEKSEIFDDQFSVERPDGSNFTLKIRSTKLEDSAMYFCASSEIRPSGADTQYFGPGTRLTVL.